The 9 T cell receptor beta chains reported below all come from one sample, sequenced in a study of PD-1 blockade in classical Hodgkin lymphoma. Stated time point: cycle 4 day 1 (C4D1), after 6 weeks of nivolumab. Following autologous stem cell transplantation, relapse occurred in every patient, and exposure to brentuximab vedotin varied. Produced via immunoSEQ multiplex PCR; TCRdb's table is partial and in-frame only. The table includes about 52,000 clones, approximately 86% detected once. Specimen: peripheral blood mononuclear cells (PBMCs), collected before the fourth cycle of nivolumab. Receptors originate from a human donor with classical Hodgkin lymphoma.

The V and J genes are TRBV4-2 and TRBJ1-4; no firm D call. The germline CDR1 and CDR2 sequences are LGHNA and YNFKEQ. CDR3 length equals 15 residues. V was clipped by 1 base and J by 3 bases, with 9 bases between them. CDR3 protein: CASSQVPRSNEKLFF. The CDR3 nucleotides read TGTGCCAGCAGCCAAGTCCCACGGTCTAATGAAAAACTGTTTTTT.

The rearrangement uses TRBV9 and TRBJ2-1, with 11 positions matching TRBD2. The CDR3 covers 17 residues. V shed 0 bases and J 2 bases; nucleotides not matched to a gene: 4. Per the germline V gene, CDR1 is SGDLS and CDR2 is YYNGEE. The CDR3 region is CASSVGGLAATYNEQFF. CDR3 bases: TGTGCCAGCAGCGTAGGGGGACTAGCGGCAACCTACAATGAGCAGTTCTTC.

The chain carries TRBV7-2 and TRBJ2-5, with 15 positions matching TRBD2. CDR3 length: 17 amino acids. Germline-derived CDR1 and CDR2 are SGHTA and FQGNSA. Losses at the gene ends were 0 bases for V and 4 bases for J; bases not matched to a gene: 3. The CDR3 here is CASSLAGLAGGRETQYF. In DNA, the CDR3 is TGTGCCAGCAGCTTAGCAGGACTAGCGGGGGGGCGAGAGACCCAGTACTTC.

The chain carries TRBV19 and TRBJ2-1; D is unclear. CDR1 and CDR2 (germline): LNHDA, SQIVND (reference sequence). V shed 7 bases and J shed 0 bases, with 13 bases lying between them. There are 15 residues in the CDR3. CDR3 sequence reads: CASTPAPSSYNEQFF. The CDR3, as DNA: TGTGCCAGTACCCCGGCTCCGAGCTCCTACAATGAGCAGTTCTTC.

A note on this clone: This same CDR3 is encoded by further DNA sequences in the sample. The chain carries TRBV6-5 and TRBJ1-3, with D unclear. CDR1 is MNHEY, CDR2 SVGAGI, per germline. The CDR3 has 15 amino acids. The germline V and J ends were trimmed by 5 bases and 0 bases, with 11 bases remaining between them. Here the CDR3 reads CASSPQRRSGNTIYF. The CDR3 region has the DNA TGTGCCAGCAGTCCACAGCGTCGCTCTGGAAACACCATATATTTT.

The V gene is TRBV7-9, the J gene TRBJ2-7, with unresolved D. The germline CDR1 and CDR2 sequences are SEHNR and FQNEAQ (reference sequence). Between the trimmed V and J ends, which lost 2 bases and 0 bases, there was a span of 11 bases. This CDR3 comprises 15 residues. The CDR3 DNA follows: TGTGCCAGCAGCTTAAACTCTGCGGACTCCTACGAGCAGTACTTC. Encoded protein: CASSLNSADSYEQYF.

This clone was seen a single time. The chain couples TRBV29-1 to TRBJ2-7; D may match TRBD1 or TRBD2 (5 bases each). Germline V gives CDR1 SQVTM, CDR2 ANQGSEA. The CDR3 has 14 amino acids. Trimming left V 4 bases short and J 3 bases short, with 16 bases between. The CDR3 reads CSVAGPGIDYEQYF. Written as DNA, the CDR3 is TGCAGCGTTGCGGGGCCGGGAATAGACTACGAGCAGTACTTC.

The rearrangement uses TRBV6-1 and TRBJ1-5; TRBD1 aligns across 11 bases. This CDR3 is 15 amino acids long. Germline V gene lookup returns CDR1 MNHNS and CDR2 SASEGT. V lost 5 bases, J lost 5 bases, and 5 bases stayed unmatched. The CDR3 region is CASSWTGGLDQPQHF. CDR3 coding DNA: TGTGCCAGCAGTTGGACAGGGGGCTTGGATCAGCCCCAGCATTTT.

There are a few counts of this clone. This chain links TRBV5-4 with TRBJ1-2; D unresolved. Between the trimmed V and J ends, which lost 4 bases and 4 bases, there was a span of 14 bases. The CDR3 consists of 14 residues. The germline CDR1 and CDR2 sequences are SGHNT and YYREEE (reference sequence). The DNA for the CDR3 is TGTGCCAGCAGCCTGGATGTGGGCGGCTATGGCTACACCTTC. As protein: CASSLDVGGYGYTF.